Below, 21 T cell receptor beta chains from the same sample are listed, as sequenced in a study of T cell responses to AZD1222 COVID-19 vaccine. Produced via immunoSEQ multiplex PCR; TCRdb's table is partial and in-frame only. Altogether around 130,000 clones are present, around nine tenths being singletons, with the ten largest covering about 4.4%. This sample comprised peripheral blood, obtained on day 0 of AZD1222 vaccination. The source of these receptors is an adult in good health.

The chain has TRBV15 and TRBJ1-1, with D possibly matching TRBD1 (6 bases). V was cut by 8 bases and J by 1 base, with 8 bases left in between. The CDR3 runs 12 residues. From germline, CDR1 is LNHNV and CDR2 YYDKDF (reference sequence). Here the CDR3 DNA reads TGTGCCACCTTACAGGGGAACACTGAAGCTTTCTTT. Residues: CATLQGNTEAFF.

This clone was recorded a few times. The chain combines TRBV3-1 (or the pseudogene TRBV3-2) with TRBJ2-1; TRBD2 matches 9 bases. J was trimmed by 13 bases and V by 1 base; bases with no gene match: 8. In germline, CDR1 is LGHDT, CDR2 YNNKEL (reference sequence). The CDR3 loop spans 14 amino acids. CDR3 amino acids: CASSQGGLAGNQFF. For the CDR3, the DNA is TGTGCCAGCAGCCAAGGTGGGCTAGCGGGAAACCAGTTCTTC.

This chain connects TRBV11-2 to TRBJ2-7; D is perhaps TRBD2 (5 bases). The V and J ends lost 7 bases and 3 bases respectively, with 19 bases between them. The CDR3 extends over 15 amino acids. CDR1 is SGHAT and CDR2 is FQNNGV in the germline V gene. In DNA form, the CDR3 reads TGTGCCAGCACCCGATGGGATCTCGGGGTCTACGAGCAGTACTTC. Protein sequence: CASTRWDLGVYEQYF.

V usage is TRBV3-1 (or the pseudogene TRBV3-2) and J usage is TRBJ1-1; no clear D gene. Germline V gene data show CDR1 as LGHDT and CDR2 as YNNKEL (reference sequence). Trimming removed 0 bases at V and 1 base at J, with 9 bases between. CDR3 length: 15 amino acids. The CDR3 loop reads CASSQEDLTNTEAFF. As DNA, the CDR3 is TGTGCCAGCAGCCAAGAAGATCTTACGAACACTGAAGCTTTCTTT.

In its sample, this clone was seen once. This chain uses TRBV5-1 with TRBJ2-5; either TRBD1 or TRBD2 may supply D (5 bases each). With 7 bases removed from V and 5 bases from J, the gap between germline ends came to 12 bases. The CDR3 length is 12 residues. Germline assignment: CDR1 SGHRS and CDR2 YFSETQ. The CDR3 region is CASARERETQYF. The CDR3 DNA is TGCGCCAGCGCCAGGGAGCGGGAGACCCAGTACTTC.

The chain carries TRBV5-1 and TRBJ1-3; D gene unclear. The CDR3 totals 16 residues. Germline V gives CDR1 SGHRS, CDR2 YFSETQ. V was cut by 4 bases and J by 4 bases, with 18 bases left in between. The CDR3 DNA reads TGCGCCAGCAGCGCAGACGGGAGCGGTGACGGAAACACCATATATTTT. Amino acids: CASSADGSGDGNTIYF.

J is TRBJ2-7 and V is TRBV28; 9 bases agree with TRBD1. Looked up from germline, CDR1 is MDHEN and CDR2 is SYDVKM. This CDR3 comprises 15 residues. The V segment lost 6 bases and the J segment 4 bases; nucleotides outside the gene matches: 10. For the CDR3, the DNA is TGTGCCAGCAGCTACCCCGGGACAGGGTTATACGAGCAGTACTTC. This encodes CASSYPGTGLYEQYF.

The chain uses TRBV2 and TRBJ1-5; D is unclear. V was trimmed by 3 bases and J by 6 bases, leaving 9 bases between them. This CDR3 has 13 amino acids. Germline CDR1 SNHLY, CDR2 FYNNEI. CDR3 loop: CASSEAAGQPQHF. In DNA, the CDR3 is TGTGCCAGCAGTGAGGCGGCTGGTCAGCCCCAGCATTTT.

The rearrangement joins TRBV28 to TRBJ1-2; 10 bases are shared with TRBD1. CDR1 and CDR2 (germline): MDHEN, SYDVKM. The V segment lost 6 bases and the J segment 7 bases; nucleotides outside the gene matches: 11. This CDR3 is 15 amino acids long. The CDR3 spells CASRGRDRGNAGYTF. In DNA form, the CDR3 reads TGTGCCAGCAGGGGGAGGGACAGGGGAAACGCTGGCTACACCTTC.

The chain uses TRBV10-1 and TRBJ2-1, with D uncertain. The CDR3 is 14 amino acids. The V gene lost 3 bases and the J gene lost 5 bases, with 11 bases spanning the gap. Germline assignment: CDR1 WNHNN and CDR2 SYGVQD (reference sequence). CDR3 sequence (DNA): TGCGCCAGCAGTGAAGATGGCAGAAACAATGAGCAGTTCTTC. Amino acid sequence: CASSEDGRNNEQFF.

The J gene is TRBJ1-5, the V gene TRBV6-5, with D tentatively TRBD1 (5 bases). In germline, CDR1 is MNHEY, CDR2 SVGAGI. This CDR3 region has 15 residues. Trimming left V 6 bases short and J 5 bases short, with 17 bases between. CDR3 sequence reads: CASSLNQGHDQPQHF. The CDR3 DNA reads TGTGCCAGCAGCCTCAACCAAGGACACGATCAGCCCCAGCATTTT.

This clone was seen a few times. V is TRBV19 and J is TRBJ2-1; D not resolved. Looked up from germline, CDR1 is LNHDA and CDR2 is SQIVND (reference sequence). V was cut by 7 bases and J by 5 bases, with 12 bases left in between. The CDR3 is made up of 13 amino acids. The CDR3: CASTAEAHNEQFF. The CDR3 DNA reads TGTGCCAGTACCGCGGAAGCCCACAATGAGCAGTTCTTC.

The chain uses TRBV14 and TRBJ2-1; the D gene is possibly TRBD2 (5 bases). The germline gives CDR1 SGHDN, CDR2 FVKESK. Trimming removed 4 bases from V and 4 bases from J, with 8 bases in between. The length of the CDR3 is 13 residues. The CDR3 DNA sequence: TGTGCCAGCAGCCTAACTAGGTACAATGAGCAGTTCTTC. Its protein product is CASSLTRYNEQFF.

The CDR3 DNA reads TGCGCCAGCAGCTGGTTCGCTAGCGATCTCTCTGCTCCAGATACGCAGTATTTT. Its translation is CASSWFASDLSAPDTQYF. This chain joins TRBV5-1 and TRBJ2-3; tentative D call: TRBD2 (6 bases). V was pared by 3 bases and J by 4 bases, with 24 bases between. The germline V gene encodes CDR1 SGHRS and CDR2 YFSETQ. This CDR3 spans 18 amino acids.

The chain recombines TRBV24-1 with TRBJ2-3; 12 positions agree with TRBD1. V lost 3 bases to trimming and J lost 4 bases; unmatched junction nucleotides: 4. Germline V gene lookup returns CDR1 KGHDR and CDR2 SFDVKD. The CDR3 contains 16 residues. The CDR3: CATSDPGTGGPDTQYF. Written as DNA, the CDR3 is TGTGCCACCAGTGATCCTGGGACAGGGGGCCCAGATACGCAGTATTTT.

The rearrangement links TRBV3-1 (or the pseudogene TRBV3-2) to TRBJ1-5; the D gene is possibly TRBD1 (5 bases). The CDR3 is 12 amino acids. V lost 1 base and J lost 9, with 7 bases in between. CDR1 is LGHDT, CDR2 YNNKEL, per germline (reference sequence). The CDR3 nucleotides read TGTGCCAGCAGCCAAGTGGGGGGGCCCCAGCATTTT. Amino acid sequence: CASSQVGGPQHF.

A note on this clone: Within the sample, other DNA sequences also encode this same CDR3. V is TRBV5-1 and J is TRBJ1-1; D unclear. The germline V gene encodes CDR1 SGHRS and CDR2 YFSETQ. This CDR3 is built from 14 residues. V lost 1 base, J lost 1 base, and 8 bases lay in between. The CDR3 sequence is CASSLTPGNTEAFF. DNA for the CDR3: TGCGCCAGCAGCTTGACGCCAGGGAACACTGAAGCTTTCTTT.

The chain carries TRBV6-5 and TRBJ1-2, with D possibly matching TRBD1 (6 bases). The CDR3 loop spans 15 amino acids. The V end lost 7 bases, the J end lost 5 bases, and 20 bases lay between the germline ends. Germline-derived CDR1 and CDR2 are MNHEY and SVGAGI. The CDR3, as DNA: TGTGCCAGCACCCCGGGGGGGCACCGAGCTTATGGCTACACCTTC. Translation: CASTPGGHRAYGYTF.

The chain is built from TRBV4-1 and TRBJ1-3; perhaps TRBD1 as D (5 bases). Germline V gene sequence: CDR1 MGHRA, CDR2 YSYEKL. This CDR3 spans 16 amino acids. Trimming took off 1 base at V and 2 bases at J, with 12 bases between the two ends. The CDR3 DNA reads TGCGCCAGCAGCCAAGCCGGGTGGGGGGCTGGAAACACCATATATTTT. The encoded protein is CASSQAGWGAGNTIYF.

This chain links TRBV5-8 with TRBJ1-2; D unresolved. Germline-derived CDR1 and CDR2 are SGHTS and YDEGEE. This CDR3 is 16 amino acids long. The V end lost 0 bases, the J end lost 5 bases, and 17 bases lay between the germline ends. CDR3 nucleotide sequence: TGTGCCAGCAGCTTGGCATCAGGCCCTCCGTTATATGGCTACACCTTC. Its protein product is CASSLASGPPLYGYTF.

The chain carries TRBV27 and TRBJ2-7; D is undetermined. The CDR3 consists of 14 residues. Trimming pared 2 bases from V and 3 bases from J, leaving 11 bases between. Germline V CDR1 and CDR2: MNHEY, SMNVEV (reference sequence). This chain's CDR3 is CASSLIGKNYEQYF. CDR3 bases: TGTGCCAGCAGTTTAATCGGCAAGAACTACGAGCAGTACTTC.